This T cell receptor beta chain was found in a study of shared clonotypes between healthy human individuals. Notes on the study in general: An expected dependence of interdonor clonotype sharing on sequencing depth was noted.

Produced via immunoSEQ multiplex PCR; TCRdb's table is partial and in-frame only. The sample has about 480,000 clones; 60% to 85% are singletons. About this clone: Its antigen is undetermined.

Trimming stripped 7 bases from V and 0 bases from J, with 22 bases between. The CDR3 runs 18 residues. Germline CDR1 and CDR2: MDHEN and SYDVKM. The sequence was obtained from a woman in her thirties or forties in good health. Some clones in this sample may be carry-over from other donors' samples. The chain joins TRBV28 to TRBJ1-3; D possibly corresponds to TRBD1 (5 bases). The sequenced material came from PBMCs. The CDR3 reads CASTYFGARADSGNTIYF. The CDR3 coding sequence is TGTGCCAGCACCTACTTTGGGGCCCGGGCCGACTCTGGAAACACCATATATTTT.